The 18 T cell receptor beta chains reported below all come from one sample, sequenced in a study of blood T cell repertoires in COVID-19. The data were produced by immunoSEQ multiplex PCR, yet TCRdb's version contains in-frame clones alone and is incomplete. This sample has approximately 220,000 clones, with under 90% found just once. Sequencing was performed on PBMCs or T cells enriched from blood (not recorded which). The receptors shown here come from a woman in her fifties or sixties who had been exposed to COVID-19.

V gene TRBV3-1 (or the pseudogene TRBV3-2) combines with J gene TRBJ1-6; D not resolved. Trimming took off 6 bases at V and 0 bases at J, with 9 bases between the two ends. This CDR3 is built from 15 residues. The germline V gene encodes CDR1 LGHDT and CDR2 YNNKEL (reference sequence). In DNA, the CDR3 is TGTGCCAGCAGGTTTAGGAGCTCCTATAATTCACCCCTCCACTTT. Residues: CASRFRSSYNSPLHF.

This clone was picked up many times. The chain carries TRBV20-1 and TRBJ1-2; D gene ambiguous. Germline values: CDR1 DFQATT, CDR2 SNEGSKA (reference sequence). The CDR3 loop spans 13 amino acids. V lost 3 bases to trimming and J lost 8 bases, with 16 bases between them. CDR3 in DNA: TGCAGTGCTAGTTCGACAAGTTTGCAAGGCTACACCTTC. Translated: CSASSTSLQGYTF.

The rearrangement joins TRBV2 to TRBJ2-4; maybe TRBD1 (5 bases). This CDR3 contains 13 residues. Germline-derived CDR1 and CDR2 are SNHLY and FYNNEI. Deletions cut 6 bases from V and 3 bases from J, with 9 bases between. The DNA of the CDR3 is TGTGCCAGCAGGGGGCTAGACAAAAACATTCAGTACTTC. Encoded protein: CASRGLDKNIQYF.

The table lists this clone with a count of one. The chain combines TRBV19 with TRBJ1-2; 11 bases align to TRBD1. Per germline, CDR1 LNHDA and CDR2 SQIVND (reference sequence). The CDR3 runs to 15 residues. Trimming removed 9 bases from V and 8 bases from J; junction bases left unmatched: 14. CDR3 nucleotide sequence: TGTGCCAGCCGGGACAGGGGGGTCCAAATTGGCGGCTACACCTTC. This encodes CASRDRGVQIGGYTF.

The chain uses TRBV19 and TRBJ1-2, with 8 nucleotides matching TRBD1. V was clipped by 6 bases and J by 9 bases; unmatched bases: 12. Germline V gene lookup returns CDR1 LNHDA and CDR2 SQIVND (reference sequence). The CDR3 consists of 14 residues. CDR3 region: CASRSQDREGSYTF. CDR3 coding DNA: TGTGCCAGTAGGTCTCAGGACAGGGAAGGGAGCTACACCTTC.

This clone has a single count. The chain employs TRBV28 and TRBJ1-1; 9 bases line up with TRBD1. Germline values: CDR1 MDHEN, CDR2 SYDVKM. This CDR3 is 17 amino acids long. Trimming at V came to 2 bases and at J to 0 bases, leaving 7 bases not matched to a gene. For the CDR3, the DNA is TGTGCCAGCAGTTTAGTCCCGGGACAGGGACTGAACACTGAAGCTTTCTTT. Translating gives CASSLVPGQGLNTEAFF.

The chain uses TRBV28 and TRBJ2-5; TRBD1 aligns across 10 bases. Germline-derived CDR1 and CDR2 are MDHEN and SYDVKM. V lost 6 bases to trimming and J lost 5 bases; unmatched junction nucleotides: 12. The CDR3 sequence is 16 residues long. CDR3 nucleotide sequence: TGTGCCAGCAGACGTAGTCCGGGACAGGGGATCGAGACCCAGTACTTC. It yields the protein CASRRSPGQGIETQYF.

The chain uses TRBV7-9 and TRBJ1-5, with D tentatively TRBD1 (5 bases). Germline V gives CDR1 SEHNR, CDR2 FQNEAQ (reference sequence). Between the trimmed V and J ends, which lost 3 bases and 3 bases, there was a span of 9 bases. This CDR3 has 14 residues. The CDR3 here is CASSLAGNNQPQHF. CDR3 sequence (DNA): TGTGCCAGCAGCTTGGCAGGGAACAATCAGCCCCAGCATTTT.

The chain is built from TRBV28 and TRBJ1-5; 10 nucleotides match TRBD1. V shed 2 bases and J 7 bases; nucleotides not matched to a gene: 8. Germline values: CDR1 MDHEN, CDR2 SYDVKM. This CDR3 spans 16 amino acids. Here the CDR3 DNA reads TGTGCCAGCAGTTTAATCTGGGACAGGGGCGACCAGCCCCAGCATTTT. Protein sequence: CASSLIWDRGDQPQHF.

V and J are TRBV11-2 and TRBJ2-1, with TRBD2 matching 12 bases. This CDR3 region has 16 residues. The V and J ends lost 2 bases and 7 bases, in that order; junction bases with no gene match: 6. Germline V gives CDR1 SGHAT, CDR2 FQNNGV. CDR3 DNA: TGTGCCAGCAGCTTATGGTCTAGCGGGGGGGCGAATGAGCAGTTCTTC. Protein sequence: CASSLWSSGGANEQFF.

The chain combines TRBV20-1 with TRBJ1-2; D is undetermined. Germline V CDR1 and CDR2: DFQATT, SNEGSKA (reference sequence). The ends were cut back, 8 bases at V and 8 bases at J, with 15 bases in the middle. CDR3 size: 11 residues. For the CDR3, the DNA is TGCAGTAGCCGTCGCGGGCAGGGCTACACCTTC. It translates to CSSRRGQGYTF.

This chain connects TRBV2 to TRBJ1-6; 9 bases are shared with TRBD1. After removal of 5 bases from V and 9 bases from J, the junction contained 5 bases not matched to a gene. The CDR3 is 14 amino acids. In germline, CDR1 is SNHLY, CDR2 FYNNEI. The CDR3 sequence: CASSRQGEASPLHF. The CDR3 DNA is TGTGCCAGCAGTCGACAGGGGGAAGCTTCACCCCTCCACTTT.

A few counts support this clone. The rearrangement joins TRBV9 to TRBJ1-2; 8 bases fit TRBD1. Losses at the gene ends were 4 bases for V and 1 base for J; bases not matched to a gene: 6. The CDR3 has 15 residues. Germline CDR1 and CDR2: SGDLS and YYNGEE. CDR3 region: CASSLRTGSNYGYTF. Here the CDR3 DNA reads TGTGCCAGCAGCCTCCGGACAGGGAGTAACTATGGCTACACCTTC.

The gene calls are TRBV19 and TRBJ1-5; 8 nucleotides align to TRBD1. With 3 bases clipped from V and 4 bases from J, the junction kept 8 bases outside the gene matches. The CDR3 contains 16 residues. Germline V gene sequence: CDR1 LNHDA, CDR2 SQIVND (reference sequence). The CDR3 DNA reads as TGTGCCAGTAGTATCTGGACAGGGTGGAGTAATCAGCCCCAGCATTTT. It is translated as CASSIWTGWSNQPQHF.

The CDR3 coding sequence is TGTGCCAGCAGCTTCGGAGGGGACGGGAGTGAAAAACTGTTTTTT. Amino acids: CASSFGGDGSEKLFF. V is TRBV5-5 and J is TRBJ1-4; D possibly corresponds to TRBD1 (5 bases). The CDR3 is 15 residues long. V gave up 2 bases and J gave up 7 bases, with 15 bases separating them. Germline V gene sequence: CDR1 SGHKS, CDR2 YYEKEE (reference sequence).

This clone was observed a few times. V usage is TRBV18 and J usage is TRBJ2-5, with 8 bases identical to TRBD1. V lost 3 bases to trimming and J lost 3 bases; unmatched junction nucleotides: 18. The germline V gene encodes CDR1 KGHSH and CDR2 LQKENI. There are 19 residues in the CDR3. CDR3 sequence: CASSPVPDRGWTEEETQYF. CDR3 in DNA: TGTGCCAGCTCACCGGTACCCGACAGGGGATGGACCGAGGAAGAGACCCAGTACTTC.

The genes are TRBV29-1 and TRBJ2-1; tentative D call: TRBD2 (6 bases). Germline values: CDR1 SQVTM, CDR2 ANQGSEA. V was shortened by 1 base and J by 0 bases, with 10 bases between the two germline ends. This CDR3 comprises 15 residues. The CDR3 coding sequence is TGCAGCGTTGAAGGCGGGGAGAGCTCCTACAATGAGCAGTTCTTC. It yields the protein CSVEGGESSYNEQFF.

CDR3 in DNA: TGTGCCAGCAGCTTGGGGGCCCAGGTGAGGCAGTACTTC. Translating gives CASSLGAQVRQYF. This chain connects TRBV5-6 to TRBJ2-7; D gene unclear. Germline CDR1 is SGHDT and CDR2 is YYEEEE. The CDR3 runs 13 residues. V was clipped by 0 bases and J by 9 bases, with 13 bases between them.